This TCR beta chain was sequenced for a study of T-cell reconstitution after alpha-beta-depleted transplantation in children. Regarding the study as a whole: T cells produced anew were the main source of T-cell counts and diversity one year after transplant. Expanded clones from the graft, numbering several hundred, reportedly supplied alpha-beta T cells about two months after transplant.

About this clonotype: Its matching antigen is unknown.

V lost 8 bases and J lost 3; bases outside the gene matches: 17. The CDR3 has 20 amino acids. Germline V CDR1 and CDR2: MGHRA, YSYEKL. For TCRbeta, the library was prepared with unique molecular identifiers. TCRdb independently ran MiXCR on the PCR reads; one entry per CDR3 protein. The sample has 250,000 to 400,000 distinct CDR3 sequences, over 20% seen once. This TCR was sampled from a male patient between 5 and 17 years old who had a stem cell transplant for acute lymphoblastic leukemia, so the T cells may come from the graft donor. V gene TRBV4-1 combines with J gene TRBJ2-6; 12 bases align to TRBD1. Here the sequenced sample was PBMCs, mostly from graft donor cells, taken 180 days after TCRalphabeta/CD19-depleted stem cell transplant. The CDR3 reads CASRPLTPGQGALGANVLTF. The CDR3 DNA is TGCGCCAGCCGCCCATTAACACCGGGACAGGGGGCACTTGGGGCCAACGTCCTGACTTTC.